This note documents a single T cell receptor beta chain sequence. Its specificity is not known. This record comes from a study of cytomegalovirus exposure and HLA in healthy donors. V was pared by 7 bases and J by 0 bases, with 11 bases between. CDR3 size: 14 residues. Germline-derived CDR1 and CDR2 are MNHNY and SVGAGI (reference sequence). Study-level findings and limits: The classifier, whose performance was assessed in both the original and validation cohorts, reportedly diagnosed cytomegalovirus status with high specificity and sensitivity. TCR beta chains associated with HLA were, in a later analysis, more clonally expanded than equally common others. It was taken for granted in presence/absence analyses that sequencing depth across donors was roughly uniform. Cytomegalovirus-associated TCR beta chains were listed, numbering under 200.

Primers included in the PCR were 60 Vbeta and 13 Jbeta primers. Sequencing was performed with immunoSEQ multiplex PCR; in TCRdb, only in-frame clones are kept and a portion is missing. Of some 160,000 clones detected, approximately 78% appear once; the ten largest clones hold 7.5% to 9.5%. This TCR came from a male donor in good health and CMV-seropositive. The sample was PBMCs. The V and J genes are TRBV6-6 and TRBJ2-3; perhaps TRBD2 as D (5 bases). The CDR3 reads CASKSGSSTDTQYF. The CDR3 DNA sequence: TGTGCCAGCAAGAGCGGCTCTAGCACAGATACGCAGTATTTT.